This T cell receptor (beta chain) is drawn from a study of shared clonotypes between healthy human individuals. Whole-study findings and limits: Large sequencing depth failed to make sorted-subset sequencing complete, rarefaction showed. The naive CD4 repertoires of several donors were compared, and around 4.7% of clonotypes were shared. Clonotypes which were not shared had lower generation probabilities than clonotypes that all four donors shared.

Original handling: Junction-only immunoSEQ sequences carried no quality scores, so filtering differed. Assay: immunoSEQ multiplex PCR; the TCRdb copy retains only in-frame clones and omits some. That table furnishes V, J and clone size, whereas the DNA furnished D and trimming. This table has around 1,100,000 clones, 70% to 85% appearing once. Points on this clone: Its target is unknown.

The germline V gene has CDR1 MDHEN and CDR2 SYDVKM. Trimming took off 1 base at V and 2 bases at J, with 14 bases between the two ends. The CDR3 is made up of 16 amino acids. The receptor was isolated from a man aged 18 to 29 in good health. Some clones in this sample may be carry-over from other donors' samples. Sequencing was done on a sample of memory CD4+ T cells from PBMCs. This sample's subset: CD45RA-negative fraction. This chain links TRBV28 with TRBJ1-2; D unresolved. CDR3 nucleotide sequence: TGTGCCAGCAGTTTATTGTCCCAAATGGGGAACTATGGCTACACCTTC. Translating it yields CASSLLSQMGNYGYTF.